This T cell receptor beta chain was identified during a study of blood T cell repertoires in COVID-19. Study overall: Whether acute or convalescent, the COVID-19 samples came from the United States, Italy and Spain. T cells, B-cell-depleted T cells, or PBMCs supplied cDNA or gDNA.

The CDR3 length is 13 residues. V was cut by 3 bases and J by 4 bases, with 9 bases left in between. Germline CDR1 MNHNS, CDR2 SASEGT. Per the authors' pipeline: Amplified reference gene primers provided the basis for estimating nucleated cell counts. The table came from immunoSEQ multiplex PCR; TCRdb's copy has only in-frame clones and leaves some out. The D gene and trimming were derived from the DNA, and the V and J assignments and clone size from that table. The sample lists roughly 120,000 clones, around 88% occurring once. Material for sequencing was peripheral blood. This chain joins TRBV6-1 and TRBJ1-2, with D hard to call. The TCR comes from a human donor in a cohort sampled during active COVID-19. The CDR3 spells CASSDLDFYGYTF. CDR3 in DNA: TGTGCCAGCAGTGATTTGGACTTCTATGGCTACACCTTC.